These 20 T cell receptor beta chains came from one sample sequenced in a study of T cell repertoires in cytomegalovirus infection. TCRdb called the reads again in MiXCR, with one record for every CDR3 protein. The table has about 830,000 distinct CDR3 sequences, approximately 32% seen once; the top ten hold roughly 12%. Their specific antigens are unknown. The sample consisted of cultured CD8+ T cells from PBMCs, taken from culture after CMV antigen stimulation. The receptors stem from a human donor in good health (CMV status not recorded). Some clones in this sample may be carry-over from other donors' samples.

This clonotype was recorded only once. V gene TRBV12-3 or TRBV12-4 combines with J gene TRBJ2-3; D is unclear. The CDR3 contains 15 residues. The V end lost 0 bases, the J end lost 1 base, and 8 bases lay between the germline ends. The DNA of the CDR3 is TGTGCCAGCAGTTTAGCGATATTTGGCACAGATACGCAGTATTTT. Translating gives CASSLAIFGTDTQYF.

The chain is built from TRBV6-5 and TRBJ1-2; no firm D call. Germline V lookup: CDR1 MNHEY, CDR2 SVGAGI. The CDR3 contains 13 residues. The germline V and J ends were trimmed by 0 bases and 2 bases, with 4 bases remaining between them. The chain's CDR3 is CASSYSENYGYTF. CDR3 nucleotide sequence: TGTGCCAGCAGTTACTCAGAAAACTATGGCTACACCTTC.

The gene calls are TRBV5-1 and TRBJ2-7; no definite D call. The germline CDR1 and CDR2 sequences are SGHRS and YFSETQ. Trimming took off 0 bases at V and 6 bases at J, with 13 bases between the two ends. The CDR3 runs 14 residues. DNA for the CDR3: TGCGCCAGCAGCTTGGGTCCGGCAGTGACCGAGCAGTACTTC. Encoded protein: CASSLGPAVTEQYF.

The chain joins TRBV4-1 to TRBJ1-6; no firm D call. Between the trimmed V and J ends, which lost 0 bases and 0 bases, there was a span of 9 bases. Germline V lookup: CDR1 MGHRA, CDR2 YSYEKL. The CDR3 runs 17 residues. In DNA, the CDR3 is TGCGCCAGCAGCCAAGAAGGGCAGAGCTCCTATAATTCACCCCTCCACTTT. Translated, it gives CASSQEGQSSYNSPLHF.

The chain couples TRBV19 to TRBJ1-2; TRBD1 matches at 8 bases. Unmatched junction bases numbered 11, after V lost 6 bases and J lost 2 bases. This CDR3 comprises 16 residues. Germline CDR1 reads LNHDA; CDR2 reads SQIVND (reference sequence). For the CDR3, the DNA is TGTGCCAGTAGAGCCGGGACAGGAGGACCAAACTATGGCTACACCTTC. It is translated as CASRAGTGGPNYGYTF.

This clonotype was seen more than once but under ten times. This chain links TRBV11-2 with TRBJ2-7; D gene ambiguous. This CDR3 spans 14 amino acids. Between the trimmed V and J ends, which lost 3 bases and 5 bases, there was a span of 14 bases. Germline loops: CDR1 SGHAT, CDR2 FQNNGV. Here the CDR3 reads CASSFGRPGHEQYV. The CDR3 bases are TGTGCCAGCAGCTTTGGCAGGCCGGGCCACGAGCAGTACGTC.

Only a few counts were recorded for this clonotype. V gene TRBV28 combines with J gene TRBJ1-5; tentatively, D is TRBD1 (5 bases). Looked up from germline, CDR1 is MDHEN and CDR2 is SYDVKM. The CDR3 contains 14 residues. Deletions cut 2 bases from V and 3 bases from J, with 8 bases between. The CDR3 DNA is TGTGCCAGCAGTTTAATTGGGGCCAATCAGCCCCAGCATTTT. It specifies CASSLIGANQPQHF.

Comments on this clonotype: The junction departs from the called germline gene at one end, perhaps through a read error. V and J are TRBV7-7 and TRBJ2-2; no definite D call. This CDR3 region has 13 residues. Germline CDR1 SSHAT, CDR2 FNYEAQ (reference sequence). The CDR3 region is CASSLGSPGELFF. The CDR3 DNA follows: TGTGCTAGCAGCTTAGGTTCGCCCGGGGAGCTGTTTTTT.

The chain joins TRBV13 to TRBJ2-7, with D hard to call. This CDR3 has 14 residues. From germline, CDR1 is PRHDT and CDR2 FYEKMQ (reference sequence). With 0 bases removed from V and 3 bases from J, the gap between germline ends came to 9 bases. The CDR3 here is CASSLGGTFYEQYF. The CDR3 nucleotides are TGTGCCAGCAGCTTAGGCGGAACGTTCTACGAGCAGTACTTC.

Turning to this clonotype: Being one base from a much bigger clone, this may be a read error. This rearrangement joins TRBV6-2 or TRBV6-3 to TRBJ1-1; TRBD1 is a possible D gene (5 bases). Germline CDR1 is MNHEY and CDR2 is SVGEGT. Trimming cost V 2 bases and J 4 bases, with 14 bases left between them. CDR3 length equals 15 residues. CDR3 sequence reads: CASSYEEGEPTEAFF. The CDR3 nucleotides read TGTGCCAGCAGTTACGAGGAAGGGGAGCCCACTGAAGCTTTCTTT.

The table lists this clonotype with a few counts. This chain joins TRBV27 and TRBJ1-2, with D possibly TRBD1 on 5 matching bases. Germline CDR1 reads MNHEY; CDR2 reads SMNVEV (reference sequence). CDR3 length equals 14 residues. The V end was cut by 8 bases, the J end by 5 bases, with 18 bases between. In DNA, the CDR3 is TGTGCCAGCGGCCCCCCCGGGGCCTTATATGGCTACACCTTC. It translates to CASGPPGALYGYTF.

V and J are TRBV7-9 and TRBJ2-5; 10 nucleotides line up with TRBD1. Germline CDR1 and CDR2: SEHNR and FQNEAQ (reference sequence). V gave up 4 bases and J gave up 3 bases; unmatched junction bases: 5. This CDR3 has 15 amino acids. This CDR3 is CASSYTGTGEETQYF. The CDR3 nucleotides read TGTGCCAGCAGCTACACCGGGACAGGGGAAGAGACCCAGTACTTC. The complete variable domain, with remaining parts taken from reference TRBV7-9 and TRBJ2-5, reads DTGVSQNPRHKITKRGQNVTFRCDPISEHNRLYWYRQTLGQGPEFLTYFQNEAQLEKSRLLSDRFSAERPKGSFSTLEIQRTEQGDSAMYLCASSYTGTGEETQYFGPGTRLLVL.

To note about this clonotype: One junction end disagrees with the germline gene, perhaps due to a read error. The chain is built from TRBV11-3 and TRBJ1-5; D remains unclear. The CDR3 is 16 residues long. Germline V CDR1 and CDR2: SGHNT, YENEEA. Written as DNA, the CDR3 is TGTGCCAGCAGCTTAACCGGCTGTAATAGCAATCAGCCCCGGCATTTT. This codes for CASSLTGCNSNQPRHF. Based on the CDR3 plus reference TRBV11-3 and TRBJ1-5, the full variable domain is EAGVVQSPRYKIIEKKQPVAFWCNPISGHNTLYWYLQNLGQGPELLIRYENEEAVDDSQLPKDRFSAERLKGVDSTLKIQPAELGDSAVYLCASSLTGCNSNQPRHFGDGTRLSIL.

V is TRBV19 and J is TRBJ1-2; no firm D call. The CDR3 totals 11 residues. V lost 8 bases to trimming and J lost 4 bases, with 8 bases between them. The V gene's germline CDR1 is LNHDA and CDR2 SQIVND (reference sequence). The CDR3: CASATAYGYTF. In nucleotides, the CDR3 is TGTGCCAGTGCCACAGCCTATGGCTACACCTTC.

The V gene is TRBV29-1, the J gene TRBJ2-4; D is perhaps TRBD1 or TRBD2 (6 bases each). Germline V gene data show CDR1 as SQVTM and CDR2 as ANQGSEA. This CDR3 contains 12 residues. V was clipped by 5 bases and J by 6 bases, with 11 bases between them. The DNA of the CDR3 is TGCAGCGTTCCGGGGGCGGGAAACATTCAGTACTTC. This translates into CSVPGAGNIQYF.

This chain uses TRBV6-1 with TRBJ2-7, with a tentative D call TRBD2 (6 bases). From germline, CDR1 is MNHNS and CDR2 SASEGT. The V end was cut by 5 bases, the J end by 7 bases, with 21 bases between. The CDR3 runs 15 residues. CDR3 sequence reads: CASSPGSRVSGEQYF. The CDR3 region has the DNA TGTGCCAGCAGTCCCGGGAGTCGAGTATCCGGGGAGCAGTACTTC.

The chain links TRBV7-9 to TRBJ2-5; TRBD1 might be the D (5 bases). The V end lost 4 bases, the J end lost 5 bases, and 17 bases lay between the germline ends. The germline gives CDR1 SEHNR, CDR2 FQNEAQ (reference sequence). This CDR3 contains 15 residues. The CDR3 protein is CASSSPGPGLETQYF. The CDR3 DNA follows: TGTGCCAGCAGCTCGCCTGGGCCAGGGTTGGAGACCCAGTACTTC. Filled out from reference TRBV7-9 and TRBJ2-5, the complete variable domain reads DTGVSQNPRHKITKRGQNVTFRCDPISEHNRLYWYRQTLGQGPEFLTYFQNEAQLEKSRLLSDRFSAERPKGSFSTLEIQRTEQGDSAMYLCASSSPGPGLETQYFGPGTRLLVL.

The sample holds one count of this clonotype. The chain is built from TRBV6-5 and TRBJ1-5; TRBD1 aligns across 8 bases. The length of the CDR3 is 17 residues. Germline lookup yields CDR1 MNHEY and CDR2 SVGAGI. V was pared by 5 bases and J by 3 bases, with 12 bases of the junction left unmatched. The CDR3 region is CASSPRTGMLNNQPQHF. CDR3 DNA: TGTGCCAGCAGTCCCCGGACAGGGATGTTAAACAATCAGCCCCAGCATTTT.

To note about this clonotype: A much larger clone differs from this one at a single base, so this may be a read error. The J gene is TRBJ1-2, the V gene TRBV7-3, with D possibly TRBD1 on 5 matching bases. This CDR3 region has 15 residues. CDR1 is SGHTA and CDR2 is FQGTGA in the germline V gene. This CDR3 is CVSSLSQGDFYGYTF. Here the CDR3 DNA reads TGTGTCAGCAGCTTGTCCCAGGGAGACTTCTATGGCTACACCTTC.

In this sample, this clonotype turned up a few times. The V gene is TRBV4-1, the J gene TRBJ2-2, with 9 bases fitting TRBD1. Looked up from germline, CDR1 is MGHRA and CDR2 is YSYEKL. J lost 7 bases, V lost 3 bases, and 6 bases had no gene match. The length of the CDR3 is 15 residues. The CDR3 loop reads CASSQGDRANGELFF. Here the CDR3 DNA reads TGCGCCAGCAGCCAGGGGGACAGGGCCAACGGGGAGCTGTTTTTT.